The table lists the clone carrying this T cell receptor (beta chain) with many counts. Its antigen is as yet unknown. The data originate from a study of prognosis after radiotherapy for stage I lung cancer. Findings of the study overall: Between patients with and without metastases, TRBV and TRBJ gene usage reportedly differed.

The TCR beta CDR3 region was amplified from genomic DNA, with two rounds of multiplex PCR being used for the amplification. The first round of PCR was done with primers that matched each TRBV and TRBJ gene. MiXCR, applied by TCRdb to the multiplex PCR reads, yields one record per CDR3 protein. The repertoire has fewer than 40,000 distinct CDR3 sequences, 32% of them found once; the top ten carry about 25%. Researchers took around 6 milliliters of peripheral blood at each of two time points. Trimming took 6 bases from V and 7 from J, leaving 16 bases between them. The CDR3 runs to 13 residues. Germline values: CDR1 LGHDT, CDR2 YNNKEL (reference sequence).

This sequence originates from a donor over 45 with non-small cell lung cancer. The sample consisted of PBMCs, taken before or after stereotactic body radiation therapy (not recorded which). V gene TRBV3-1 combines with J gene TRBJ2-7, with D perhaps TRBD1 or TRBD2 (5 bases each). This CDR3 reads CASSGDGWGEQYF. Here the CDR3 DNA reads TGTGCCAGCAGTGGGGACGGGTGGGGAGAGCAGTACTTC.